Included here is one T cell receptor beta chain sequence, with context. From germline, CDR1 is SGHNT and CDR2 YYREEE (reference sequence). The CDR3 spans 14 residues. J gave up 4 bases and V 5 bases, and 3 bases lay outside the gene matches. This specimen comes from a study of blood T cell repertoires in COVID-19. Clones were read by immunoSEQ multiplex PCR, and TCRdb kept only the in-frame ones, dropping some. This sample carries 150,000 to 200,000 clones, 70% to 85% of them seen once, and the ten largest clones take more than 4.5%. This chain links TRBV5-4 with TRBJ2-3; TRBD1 agrees at 11 bases. The TCR originated in a woman in her 30s with acute or convalescent COVID-19. Sample: peripheral blood. CDR3 coding DNA: TGTGCCAGCAGTCCGGGACAGGGGGCAGATACGCAGTATTTT. Its translation: CASSPGQGADTQYF.